Described below is a single TCR beta chain sequence and its context. Compared with germline, one end of the junction differs, possibly owing to a read error. Then a second PCR, running roughly 7 to 11 cycles, was carried out with a sample-barcoded 5' primer and a J-beta primer mix. From the 5' RACE reads, TCRdb called clonotypes with MiXCR, one entry per CDR3 protein. The repertoire has roughly 1.7 million distinct CDR3 sequences, roughly 32% of them found once; the top ten carry roughly 10%. The sample comes from a study of blood T cells in healthy people across ages. CDR3 length: 15 amino acids. This rearrangement joins TRBV12-3 or TRBV12-4 to TRBJ1-6, with 10 bases aligning to TRBD1. The TCR comes from a woman aged 25 to 39 in good health. Specimen: blood. The chain's CDR3 is CASSLTGGRNSPIHF. The CDR3 DNA reads TGTGCCAGCAGTTTGACAGGGGGCCGTAATTCACCCATCCACTTT.